A selection of T cell receptor beta chains follows, all from one sample in a study of vaccination effects on CD4 cells after COVID-19. The antigens of these receptors remain unknown. Clones were sequenced by immunoSEQ multiplex PCR, and TCRdb holds only the in-frame ones, with some missing. Seen here are roughly 23,000 clones, approximately 70% observed once, and the top ten hold 12%. This material consisted of CD4+ T cells from PBMCs cultured with HCoV-229E spike peptides, taken before COVID-19 vaccination. The receptor source for this set is a human donor who received a COVID-19 vaccine. The CDR3 runs from the conserved cysteine through the conserved F or W. The order of the fields is V gene, D gene, clone size, J gene, CDR3 protein, CDR3 DNA. D genes are given only for firm matches. Only some rows state a clone size, as once, few, many or a class for expanded clones.

TRBV7-9	NA	NA	TRBJ2-4	CASSLRDIQYF	TGTGCCAGCAGCCTAAGGGACATTCAGTACTTC
TRBV5-4	NA	NA	TRBJ1-1	CASSLRGRAMNTEAFF	TGTGCCAGCAGCTTGAGGGGTAGGGCCATGAACACTGAAGCTTTCTTT
TRBV6-5	NA	NA	TRBJ1-6	CASHAGSSPLHF	TGTGCCAGTCACGCAGGGAGTTCACCCCTCCACTTT
TRBV2	TRBD2	NA	TRBJ2-3	CAGRREGLGDTQYF	TGTGCCGGCAGACGGGAGGGCCTTGGAGATACGCAGTATTTT
TRBV5-4	TRBD1	few	TRBJ2-7	CASSWDSYEQYF	TGTGCCAGCAGCTGGGACAGCTACGAGCAGTACTTC
TRBV4-2	NA	NA	TRBJ2-3	CASSQGDQTTDTQYF	TGTGCCAGCAGCCAAGGAGACCAGACTACAGATACGCAGTATTTT
TRBV11-2	NA	NA	TRBJ1-6	CASSLNPGSNSPLHF	TGTGCCAGCAGCTTAAATCCGGGGAGTAATTCACCCCTCCACTTT
TRBV3-1/TRBV3-2	TRBD2	NA	TRBJ2-3	CASSLSGSSTDTQYF	TGTGCCAGCAGTCTTAGCGGGAGTAGCACAGATACGCAGTATTTT
TRBV2	TRBD1	few	TRBJ1-1	CASRLDRGGTEAFF	TGTGCCAGCAGATTGGACAGGGGAGGCACTGAAGCTTTCTTT
TRBV11-2	NA	NA	TRBJ1-1	CASSLTPGNTEAFF	TGTGCCAGCAGCCTCACCCCCGGGAACACTGAAGCTTTCTTT
TRBV5-1	NA	few	TRBJ1-3	CASSLAPGSANTIYF	TGCGCCAGCAGCTTGGCGCCAGGGAGCGCAAACACCATATATTTT
TRBV10-1	TRBD1	NA	TRBJ1-4	CASSDGRGNEKLFF	TGCGCCAGCAGTGACGGCAGGGGGAATGAAAAACTGTTTTTT
TRBV19	NA	NA	TRBJ2-7	CASSIALGSWNEQYF	TGTGCCAGTAGTATAGCTTTGGGTAGTTGGAACGAGCAGTACTTC
TRBV6-5	NA	NA	TRBJ1-1	CASSAGIRTEAFF	TGTGCCAGCAGCGCAGGGATTAGGACTGAAGCTTTCTTT
TRBV7-9	NA	NA	TRBJ2-7	CASSFRERGAGEQYF	TGTGCCAGCAGCTTTCGGGAGAGGGGAGCCGGCGAGCAGTACTTC
TRBV15	NA	NA	TRBJ2-2	CATSPRGRENTGELFF	TGTGCCACCAGCCCCCGAGGGAGAGAGAACACCGGGGAGCTGTTTTTT
TRBV19	NA	NA	TRBJ2-1	CASSMALAKFNEQFF	TGTGCCAGTAGTATGGCTCTAGCGAAATTCAATGAGCAGTTCTTC
TRBV3-1/TRBV3-2	TRBD1	NA	TRBJ2-3	CASSQLSNRGREDTQYF	TGTGCCAGCAGCCAATTAAGCAACAGGGGGCGTGAAGATACGCAGTATTTT
TRBV3-1/TRBV3-2	NA	few	TRBJ2-1	CASSRRLTGWDNEQFF	TGTGCCAGCAGCCGCAGATTGACAGGCTGGGACAATGAGCAGTTCTTC
TRBV19	TRBD1	NA	TRBJ1-4	CASSIRGQGHGEKLFF	TGTGCCAGTAGTATTAGGGGGCAAGGGCATGGTGAAAAACTGTTTTTT
TRBV19	TRBD1	NA	TRBJ1-3	CASRKTGNLGNTIYF	TGTGCCAGTAGGAAGACAGGGAACCTTGGAAACACCATATATTTT
TRBV7-9	NA	NA	TRBJ1-6	CASSFWQGGSPLHF	TGTGCCAGCAGCTTTTGGCAGGGTGGTTCACCCCTCCACTTT
TRBV7-7	NA	once	TRBJ2-2	CASSLAGATGPGELFF	TGTGCCAGCAGCTTAGCGGGGGCCACGGGCCCCGGGGAGCTGTTTTTT
TRBV4-2	NA	NA	TRBJ2-7	CASSQDKGTAGSYEQYF	TGTGCCAGCAGCCAAGACAAGGGGACAGCGGGCTCCTACGAGCAGTACTTC
TRBV5-8	NA	NA	TRBJ2-5	CASSLSGRGTQYF	TGTGCCAGCAGCTTGTCGGGGAGAGGGACCCAGTACTTC
TRBV7-2	NA	NA	TRBJ1-1	CASSLTGNTEAFF	TGTGCCAGCAGCCTTACAGGGAATACTGAAGCTTTCTTT
TRBV19	TRBD2	few	TRBJ2-1	CASSDQRGYNEQFF	TGTGCCAGTAGTGACCAGCGGGGGTACAATGAGCAGTTCTTC
TRBV5-1	TRBD1	NA	TRBJ1-5	CASSLGQGEGPQHF	TGCGCCAGCAGCTTGGGACAGGGGGAAGGGCCCCAGCATTTT
TRBV19	NA	NA	TRBJ1-1	CASTYGRYTEAFF	TGTGCCAGTACCTACGGACGTTACACTGAAGCTTTCTTT
TRBV14	NA	NA	TRBJ2-3	CASSPDGRSTDTQYF	TGTGCCAGCAGCCCCGACGGCCGGAGCACAGATACGCAGTATTTT
TRBV14	TRBD1	NA	TRBJ1-6	CASSPTGSSNSPLHF	TGTGCCAGCAGCCCGACAGGGTCCTCTAATTCACCCCTCCACTTT
TRBV6-2/TRBV6-3	TRBD1	NA	TRBJ2-5	CASSYGGTGGSETQYF	TGTGCCAGCAGTTACGGAGGGACAGGGGGTAGTGAGACCCAGTACTTC
TRBV27	TRBD1	NA	TRBJ2-3	CASSYVGGSRTDTQYF	TGTGCCAGCAGTTATGTAGGGGGCAGTAGAACAGATACGCAGTATTTT
TRBV6-5	NA	NA	TRBJ1-2	CATARANYGYTF	TGTGCCACTGCAAGAGCTAACTATGGCTACACCTTC
TRBV11-2	NA	NA	TRBJ1-1	CASSLTRNTEAFF	TGTGCCAGCAGTTTGACGAGGAACACTGAAGCTTTCTTT
TRBV2	NA	NA	TRBJ2-2	CASSDIRQKVTGELFF	TGTGCCAGCAGTGATATCAGACAGAAAGTCACCGGGGAGCTGTTTTTT
TRBV5-1	NA	NA	TRBJ2-1	CASSPRQVRLLREQFF	TGCGCCAGCAGCCCCCGCCAGGTCCGTCTTCTTAGGGAGCAGTTCTTC
TRBV30	TRBD1	once	TRBJ1-1	CAWSGQGWTEAFF	TGTGCCTGGAGTGGACAGGGATGGACTGAAGCTTTCTTT
TRBV4-1	NA	NA	TRBJ1-5	CASSRWGKGSRVYQPQHF	TGCGCCAGCAGCCGATGGGGGAAAGGGTCCAGGGTCTATCAGCCCCAGCATTTT
TRBV9	NA	NA	TRBJ2-3	CASSVGSGRTDTQYF	TGTGCCAGCAGCGTAGGTAGCGGACGCACAGATACGCAGTATTTT
TRBV11-3	NA	NA	TRBJ2-1	CASSLGSGLNNEQFF	TGTGCCAGCAGCTTAGGGAGCGGGCTTAACAATGAGCAGTTCTTC
TRBV25-1	NA	few	TRBJ2-7	CASSEYEQYF	TGTGCCAGCAGTGAATACGAGCAGTACTTC
TRBV7-2	TRBD2	NA	TRBJ2-2	CASSLAFHSSGGNTGELFF	TGTGCCAGCAGCTTAGCGTTCCATTCTAGCGGGGGAAACACCGGGGAGCTGTTTTTT
TRBV19	NA	NA	TRBJ1-3	CASRLRGSPGNTIYF	TGTGCCAGTAGACTACGAGGTTCCCCCGGAAACACCATATATTTT
TRBV6-1	TRBD2	few	TRBJ2-2	CASRELAGGGTGELFF	TGTGCCAGCAGGGAACTAGCGGGAGGGGGGACCGGGGAGCTGTTTTTT
TRBV19	NA	few	TRBJ1-1	CASGYLTEAFF	TGTGCTTCAGGGTATTTGACTGAAGCTTTCTTT
TRBV5-1	NA	NA	TRBJ2-7	CASRIDSSSSYEQYF	TGCGCCAGCAGAATCGACAGTTCTAGCTCCTACGAGCAGTACTTC
TRBV6-5	NA	NA	TRBJ1-6	CASSYSGDPELPLHF	TGTGCCAGCAGTTACTCAGGCGACCCCGAACTCCCCCTCCACTTT
TRBV7-9	NA	NA	TRBJ1-5	CASSRPGYAQHF	TGTGCCAGCAGCCGACCGGGGTACGCCCAGCATTTT
TRBV4-1	TRBD1	once	TRBJ2-7	CASSQDRGPREQYF	TGCGCCAGCAGCCAAGATAGGGGGCCCAGGGAGCAGTACTTC
TRBV10-3	NA	NA	TRBJ2-4	CATQPSLAKNIQYF	TGTGCCACCCAACCTTCGTTAGCCAAAAACATTCAGTACTTC
TRBV5-1	NA	once	TRBJ1-2	CASSIDSLNYGYTF	TGCGCCAGCAGCATAGACAGTCTCAACTATGGCTACACCTTC
TRBV21-1	NA	NA	TRBJ2-7	CASSLLFLGHWLYEQYF	TGTGCCAGCAGCTTACTTTTCTTAGGACATTGGCTCTACGAGCAGTACTTC